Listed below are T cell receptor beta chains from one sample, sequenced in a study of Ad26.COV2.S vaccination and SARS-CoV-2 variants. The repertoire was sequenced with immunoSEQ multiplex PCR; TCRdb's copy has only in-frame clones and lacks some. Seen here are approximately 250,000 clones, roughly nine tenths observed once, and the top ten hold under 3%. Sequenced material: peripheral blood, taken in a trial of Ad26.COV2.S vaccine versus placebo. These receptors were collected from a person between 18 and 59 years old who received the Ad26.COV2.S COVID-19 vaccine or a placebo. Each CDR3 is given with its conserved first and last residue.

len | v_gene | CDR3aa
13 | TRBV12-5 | CASGLGTGRGYTF
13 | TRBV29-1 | CSVAGSNTGELFF
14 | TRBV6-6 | CASSYSESGGGYTF
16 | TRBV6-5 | CASSYSGGVSAYEQYF
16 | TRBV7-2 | CASSPPGGLAEHTQYF
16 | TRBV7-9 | CASSPKDPGQGSGYTF
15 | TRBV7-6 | CASSFSRDRTGELFF
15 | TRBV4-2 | CASSQESTGYQPQHF
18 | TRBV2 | CASLKGQGGGNMNTEAFF
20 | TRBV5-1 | CASSSGTSGTIQLSTDTQYF
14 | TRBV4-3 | CASSQGVGGIEAFF
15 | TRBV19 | CASSISRTIYQPQHF
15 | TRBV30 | CAWSRPGLVGYGYTF
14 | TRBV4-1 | CASRQTGLNTEAFF
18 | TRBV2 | CASRGLSWDGPSNQPQHF
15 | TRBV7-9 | CASSLGTSTHNEQFF
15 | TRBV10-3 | CAIRGAGGTYNEQFF
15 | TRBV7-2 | CASSLTGPLYNEQFF
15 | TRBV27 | CASSLEARVNTEAFF
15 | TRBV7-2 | CASSSRGGSSYEQYF
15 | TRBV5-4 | CASSFSGTYQETQYF
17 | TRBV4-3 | CASNKEPYGSSYNEQFF
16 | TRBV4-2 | CASSQSLGQTQQTQYF
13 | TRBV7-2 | CASSRDGRFTQYF
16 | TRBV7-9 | CASSPMDRALTGELFF
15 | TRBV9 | CASSPHRGRDQPQHF
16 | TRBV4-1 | CASSLPGGAPYNEQFF
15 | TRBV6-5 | CASSYSRFAQETQYF
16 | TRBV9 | CASSVAPGRLGSPLHF
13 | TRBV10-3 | CAISLDSNTEAFF
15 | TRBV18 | CASSPVNSGANVLTF
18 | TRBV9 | CASSVDPPSSGALDTQYF
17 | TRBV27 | CASTHKEGWFWIHGYTF
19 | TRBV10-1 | CASSESRTSGGLNTGELFF
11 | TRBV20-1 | CSATWRGELFF
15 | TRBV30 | CAWGPGDRDTGELFF
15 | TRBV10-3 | CAISDVDRGGSEAFF
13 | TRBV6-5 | CASNPGHIYGYTF
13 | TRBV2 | CATMGGRYTEAFF
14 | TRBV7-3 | CASSSGTAQETQYF